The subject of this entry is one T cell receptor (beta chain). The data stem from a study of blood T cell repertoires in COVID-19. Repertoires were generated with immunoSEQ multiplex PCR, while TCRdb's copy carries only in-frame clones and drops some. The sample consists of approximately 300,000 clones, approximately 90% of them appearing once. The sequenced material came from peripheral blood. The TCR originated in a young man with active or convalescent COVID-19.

This chain's CDR3 is CAISGGAAEADTQYF. In DNA form, the CDR3 reads TGTGCCATCAGTGGGGGCGCCGCCGAGGCAGATACGCAGTATTTT. V and J are TRBV10-3 and TRBJ2-3; maybe TRBD1 (5 bases). CDR1 and CDR2 from the germline V gene are ENHRY and SYGVKD. Trimming took off 4 bases at V and 4 bases at J, with 15 bases between the two ends. The CDR3 spans 15 residues.